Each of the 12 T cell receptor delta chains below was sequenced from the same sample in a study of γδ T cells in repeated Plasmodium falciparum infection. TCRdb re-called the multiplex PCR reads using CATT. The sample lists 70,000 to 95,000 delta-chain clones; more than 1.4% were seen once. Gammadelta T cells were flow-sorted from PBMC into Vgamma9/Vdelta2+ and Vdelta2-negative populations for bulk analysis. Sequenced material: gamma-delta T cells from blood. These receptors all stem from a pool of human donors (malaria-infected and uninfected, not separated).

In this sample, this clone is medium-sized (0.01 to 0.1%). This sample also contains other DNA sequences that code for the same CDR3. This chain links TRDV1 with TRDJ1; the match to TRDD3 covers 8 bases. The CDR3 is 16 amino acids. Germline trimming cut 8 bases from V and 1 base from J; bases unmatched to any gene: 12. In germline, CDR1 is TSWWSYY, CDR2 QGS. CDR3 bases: TGTGCTCTTAGGAAATGGGGGATTTATGGCACCGATAAACTCATCTTT. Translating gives CALRKWGIYGTDKLIF.

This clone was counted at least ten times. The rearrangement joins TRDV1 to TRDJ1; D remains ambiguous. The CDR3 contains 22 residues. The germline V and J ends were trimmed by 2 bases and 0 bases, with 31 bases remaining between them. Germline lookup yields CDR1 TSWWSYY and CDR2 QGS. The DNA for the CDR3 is TGTGCTCTTGGGGAAGGGCATCGGCCCCTGCTGAGACCCTCACCGTACACCGATAAACTCATCTTT. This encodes CALGEGHRPLLRPSPYTDKLIF.

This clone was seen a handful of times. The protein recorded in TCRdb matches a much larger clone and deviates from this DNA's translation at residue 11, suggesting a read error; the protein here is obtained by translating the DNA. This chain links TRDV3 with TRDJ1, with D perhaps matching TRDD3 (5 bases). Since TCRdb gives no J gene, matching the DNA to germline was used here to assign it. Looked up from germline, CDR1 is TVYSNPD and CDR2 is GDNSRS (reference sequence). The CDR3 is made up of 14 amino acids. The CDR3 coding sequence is TGTGCCTTCGGTACTGGTCGGTACACCGATACACTCATCTTT. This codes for CAFGTGRYTDTLIF.

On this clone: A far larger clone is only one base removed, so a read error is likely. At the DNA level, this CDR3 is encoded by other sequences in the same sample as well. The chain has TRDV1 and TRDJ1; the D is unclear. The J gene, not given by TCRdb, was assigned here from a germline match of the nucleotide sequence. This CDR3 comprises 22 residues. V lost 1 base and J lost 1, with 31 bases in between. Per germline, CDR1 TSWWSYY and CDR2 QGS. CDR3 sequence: CALGEPGPFCRTVAGCTDKLIF. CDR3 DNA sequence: TGTGCTCTTGGGGAACCCGGTCCCTTTTGCCGCACGGTGGCCGGGTGCACCGATAAACTCATCTTT.

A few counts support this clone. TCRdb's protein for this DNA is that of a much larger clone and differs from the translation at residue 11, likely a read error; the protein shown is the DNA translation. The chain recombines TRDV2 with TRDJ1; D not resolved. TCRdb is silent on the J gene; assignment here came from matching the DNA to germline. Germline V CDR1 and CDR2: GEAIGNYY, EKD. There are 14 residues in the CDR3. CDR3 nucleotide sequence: TGTGCCTGTGACTCCTTACTTAACACCGATGAACTCATCTTT. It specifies CACDSLLNTDELIF.

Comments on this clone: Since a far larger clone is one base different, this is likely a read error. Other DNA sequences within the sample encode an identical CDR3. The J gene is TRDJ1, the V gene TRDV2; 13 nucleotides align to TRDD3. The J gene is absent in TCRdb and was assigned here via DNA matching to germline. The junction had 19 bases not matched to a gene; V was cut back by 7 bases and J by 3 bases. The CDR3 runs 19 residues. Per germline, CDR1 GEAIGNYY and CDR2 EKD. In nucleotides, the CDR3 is TGTGCCTGCTCTACTTCACCCAAAACTGGGGGATACGCTTCCGATAAACTCATCTTT. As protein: CACSTSPKTGGYASDKLIF.

CDR3 residues: CALGERPSSPYLPSYTDKLIF. The CDR3 nucleotides are TGTGCTCTTGGGGAAAGACCTTCCTCACCCTACCTTCCATCATACACCGATAAACTCATCTTT. This chain uses TRDV1 with TRDJ1; 7 nucleotides line up with TRDD2. The J gene is not listed in TCRdb, so it was assigned here from a DNA match to germline. Germline V CDR1 and CDR2: TSWWSYY, QGS. Losses at the gene ends were 2 bases for V and 0 bases for J; bases not matched to a gene: 21. This CDR3 is built from 21 residues.

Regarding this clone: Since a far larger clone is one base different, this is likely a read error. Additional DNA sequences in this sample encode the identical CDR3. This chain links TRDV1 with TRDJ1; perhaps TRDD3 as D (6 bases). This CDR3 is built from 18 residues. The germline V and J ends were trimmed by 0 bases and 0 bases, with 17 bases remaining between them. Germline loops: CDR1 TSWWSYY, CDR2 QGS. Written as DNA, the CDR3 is TGTGCTCTTGGGGAACTAAGGGGACTGGGTCTCCACACCGATAAACTCATCTTT. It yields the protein CALGELRGLGLHTDKLIF.

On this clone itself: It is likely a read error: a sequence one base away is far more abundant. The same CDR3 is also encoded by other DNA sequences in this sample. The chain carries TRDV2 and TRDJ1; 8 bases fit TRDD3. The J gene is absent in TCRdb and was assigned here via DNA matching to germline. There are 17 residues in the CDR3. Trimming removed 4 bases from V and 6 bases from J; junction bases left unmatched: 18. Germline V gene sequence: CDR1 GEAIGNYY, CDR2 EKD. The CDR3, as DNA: TGTGCCTGTGAGCAATTGTCTGGGGGACGCCCTATGAATAAACTCATCTTT. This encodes CACEQLSGGRPMNKLIF.

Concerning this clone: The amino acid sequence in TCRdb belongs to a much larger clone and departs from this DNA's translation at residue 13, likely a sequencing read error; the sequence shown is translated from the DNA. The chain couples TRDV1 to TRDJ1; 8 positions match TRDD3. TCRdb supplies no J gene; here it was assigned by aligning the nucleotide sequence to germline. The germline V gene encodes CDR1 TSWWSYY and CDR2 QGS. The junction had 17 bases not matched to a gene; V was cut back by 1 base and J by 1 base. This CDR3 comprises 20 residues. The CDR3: CALGEPFSDYWGGLTDKLIF. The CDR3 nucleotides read TGTGCTCTTGGGGAACCCTTTTCCGACTACTGGGGGGGTCTCACCGATAAACTCATCTTT.

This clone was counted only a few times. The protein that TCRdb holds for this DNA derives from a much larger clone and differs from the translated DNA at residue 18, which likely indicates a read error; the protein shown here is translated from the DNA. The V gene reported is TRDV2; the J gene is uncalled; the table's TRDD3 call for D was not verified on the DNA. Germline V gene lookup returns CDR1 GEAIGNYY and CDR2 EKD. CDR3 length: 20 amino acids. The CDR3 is CACDTDTGGPDPWDTRQVFF. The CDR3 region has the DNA TGTGCCTGTGACACGGATACTGGGGGACCCGACCCCTGGGACACCCGACAGGTGTTTTTC.

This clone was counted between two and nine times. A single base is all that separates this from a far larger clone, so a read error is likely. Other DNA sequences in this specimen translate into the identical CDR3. The CDR3 DNA sequence: TGTGCCTGTGATACCGTGGGGGCCTCGTACACCGATAAACTCATCTTT. Translated, it gives CACDTVGASYTDKLIF. The chain is built from TRDV2 and TRDJ1; D might be TRDD3 (6 bases). Trimming removed 4 bases at V and 0 bases at J, with 17 bases between. The CDR3 has 16 residues. Per the germline V gene, CDR1 is GEAIGNYY and CDR2 is EKD.